This T cell receptor beta chain came from a study of blood T cell repertoires in COVID-19. Study overall: Sources were T cells, B-cell-depleted T cells, or PBMCs; the material itself was cDNA or gDNA.

Two negative PCRs, clearance, or symptom resolution characterized the recovered Cohort 3 donors. The germline V and J ends were trimmed by 6 bases and 1 base, with 11 bases remaining between them. Germline V lookup: CDR1 SNHLY, CDR2 FYNNEI. This CDR3 is 14 amino acids long. Original data processing: For nucleated cells, counts were estimated from reference gene primer amplification. Generated by immunoSEQ multiplex PCR, the TCRdb table keeps only in-frame clones and is missing some. That table is the source of V, J and clone size, and D and trimming were worked out from the DNA. The sample has more than 150,000 clones, 75% to 85% seen once.

The chain recombines TRBV2 with TRBJ2-3; maybe TRBD1 (6 bases). The sequence was obtained from a man aged 35-49 years who had recovered from COVID-19. The sequenced sample consisted of PBMCs or T cells enriched from blood (not recorded which). The CDR3: CASRGGPGTDTQYF. The CDR3 DNA is TGTGCCAGCAGAGGGGGACCCGGCACAGATACGCAGTATTTT.